This T cell receptor (beta chain) was sequenced for a study of T cell repertoires in cytomegalovirus infection (dated by TCRdb to between 2018 and 2021). For context, the study as a whole: Alongside well-studied HLA-B-restricted epitopes, the peptide stimulations were aimed at recently identified HLA-C-restricted CMV epitopes, whose presentation resists viral immunomodulation. Donor HLA type was relevant to the analysis, because carriage of CMV infection together with the matching HLA type was indicated by public TCR beta signatures.

This specimen's treatment or condition label, per the study, means: in vitro stimulation with specific CMV peptide epitopes to enrich CMV-specific T cells. What the study reported, not specific to this receptor: In both this cohort and an independent approximately 350-donor cohort, the cumulative frequency of public TCR beta family members distinguished carriers of CMV infection plus the relevant HLA type. The ex vivo response was dominated by HLA-C-restricted CMV-specific TCR beta clonotypes, which also provided the single most frequent clonotype in two of eight donors.

This clonotype was seen more than once but under ten times. Its antigen is still unknown. Base qualities are not recorded, but no much larger clone differs from it by a single base. Measured from the cysteine to the phenylalanine, the CDR3 is 13 residues long. Only the CDR3 region is kept as DNA, spanning 39 bases read in frame from base 1. The germline V gene encodes CDR1 MGHRA and CDR2 YSYEKL. V lost 4 bases and J lost 6 bases; the stretch between them is 13 bases long. The run used an Illumina HiSeq 1500. The public reads were run again by TCRdb, first through fastp at Q25 and then through MiXCR, and only productive beta chains were kept. One record per CDR3 amino acid sequence lists the most common genes and DNA. Counted in this sample were approximately 270,000 distinct CDR3 sequences; 20% to 25% of them appeared once. Roughly a fifth of the sample comes from the top ten.

The chain is encoded by TRBV4-1 joined to TRBJ2-7, with no D gene named confidently. The receptor was isolated from a human donor in good health (CMV status not recorded). Some clones in this sample may be carry-over from other donors' samples. This specimen was cultured PBMCs, taken from culture after CMV antigen stimulation. The sequence in DNA is TGCGCCAGCAGCCGGCCTCTAGGCTTCGAGCAGTACTTC. It is translated as CASSRPLGFEQYF.